This T cell receptor (beta chain) was sequenced for a study of blood T cell repertoires in COVID-19. Study-wide context: Italy, Spain and the United States were the sources of the convalescent and acute COVID-19 samples.

The CDR3 totals 16 residues. Germline trimming cut 0 bases from V and 3 bases from J; bases unmatched to any gene: 7. Germline CDR1 is SGHTA and CDR2 is FQGNSA. Method: immunoSEQ multiplex PCR; TCRdb's copy keeps in-frame clones and lacks some. The sample records approximately 53,000 clones, about 89% being singletons. This clone was seen a single time. What was sequenced was peripheral blood. The receptor's source is a human donor in a cohort sampled during active COVID-19. The rearrangement joins TRBV7-2 to TRBJ2-7; 8 bases map to TRBD1. CDR3 bases: TGTGCCAGCAGCTTAGCGCCGGGACAGGCTATCTACGAGCAGTACTTC. This encodes CASSLAPGQAIYEQYF.